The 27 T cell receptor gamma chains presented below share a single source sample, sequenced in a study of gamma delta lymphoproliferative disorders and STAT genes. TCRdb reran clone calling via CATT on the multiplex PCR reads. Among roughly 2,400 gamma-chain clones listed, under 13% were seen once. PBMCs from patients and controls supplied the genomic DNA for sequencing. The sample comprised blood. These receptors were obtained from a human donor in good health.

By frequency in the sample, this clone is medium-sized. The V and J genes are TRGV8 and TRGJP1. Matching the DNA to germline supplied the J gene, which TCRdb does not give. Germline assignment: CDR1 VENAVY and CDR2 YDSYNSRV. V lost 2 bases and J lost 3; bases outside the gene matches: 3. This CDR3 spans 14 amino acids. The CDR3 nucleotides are TGTGCCACCTGGGATATTGCCACTGGTTGGTTCAAGATATTT. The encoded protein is CATWDIATGWFKIF.

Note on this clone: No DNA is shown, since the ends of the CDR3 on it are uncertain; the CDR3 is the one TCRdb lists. The CDR3 here is CATWEGEFIIRNSLAVEQHF. With the J gene uncalled, the V gene is TRGV2. Germline V lookup: CDR1 EGSNGY, CDR2 YDSYNSKV. The CDR3 extends over 20 residues, inclusive of both ends.

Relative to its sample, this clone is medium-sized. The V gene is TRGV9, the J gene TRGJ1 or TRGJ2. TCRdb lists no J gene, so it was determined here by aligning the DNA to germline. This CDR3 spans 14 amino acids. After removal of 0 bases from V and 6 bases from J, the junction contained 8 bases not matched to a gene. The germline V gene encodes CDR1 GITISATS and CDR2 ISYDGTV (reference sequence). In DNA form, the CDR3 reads TGTGCCTTGTGGGAGGTGCTCCCCTTTTATAAGAAACTCTTT. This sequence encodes CALWEVLPFYKKLF.

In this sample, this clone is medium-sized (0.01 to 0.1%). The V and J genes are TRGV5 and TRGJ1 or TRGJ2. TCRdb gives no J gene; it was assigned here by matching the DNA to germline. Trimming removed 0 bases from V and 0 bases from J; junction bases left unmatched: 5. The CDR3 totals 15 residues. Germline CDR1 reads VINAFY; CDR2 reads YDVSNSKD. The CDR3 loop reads CATWDRRWNYYKKLF. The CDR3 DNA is TGTGCCACCTGGGACAGGCGGTGGAATTATTATAAGAAACTCTTT.

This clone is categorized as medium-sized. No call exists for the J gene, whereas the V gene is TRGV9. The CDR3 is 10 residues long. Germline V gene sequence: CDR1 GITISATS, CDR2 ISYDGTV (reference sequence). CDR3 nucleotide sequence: TGTGCCTTGTGGGGGTGGGTCAAACTCTTT. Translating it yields CALWGWVKLF.

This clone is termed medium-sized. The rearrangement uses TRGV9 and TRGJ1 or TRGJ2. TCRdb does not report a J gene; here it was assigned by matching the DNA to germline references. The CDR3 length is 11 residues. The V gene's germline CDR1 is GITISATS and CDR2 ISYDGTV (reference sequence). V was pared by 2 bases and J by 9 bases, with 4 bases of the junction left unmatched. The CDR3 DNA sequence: TGTGCCTTGTGGGAGGGTACTAAGAAACTCTTT. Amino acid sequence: CALWEGTKKLF.

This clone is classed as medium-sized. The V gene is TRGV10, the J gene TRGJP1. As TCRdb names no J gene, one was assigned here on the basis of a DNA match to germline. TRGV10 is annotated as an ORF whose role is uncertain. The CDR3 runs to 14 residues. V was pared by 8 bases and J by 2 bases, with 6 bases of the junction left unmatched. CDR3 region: CAAWDSTTGWFKIF. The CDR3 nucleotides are TGTGCTGCGTGGGATTCCACCACTGGTTGGTTCAAGATATTT.

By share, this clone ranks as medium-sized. CDR3: CATWDLGYKKLF. The CDR3 DNA sequence: TGTGCCACCTGGGATCTTGGTTATAAGAAACTCTTT. The chain has TRGV4 and TRGJ1 or TRGJ2. TCRdb gives no J gene; it was assigned here by matching the DNA to germline. Germline V gene data show CDR1 as EGSTGY and CDR2 as YDSYTSSV. This CDR3 has 12 residues. V shed 3 bases, J shed 6 bases, and the junction held 5 bases outside the gene matches.

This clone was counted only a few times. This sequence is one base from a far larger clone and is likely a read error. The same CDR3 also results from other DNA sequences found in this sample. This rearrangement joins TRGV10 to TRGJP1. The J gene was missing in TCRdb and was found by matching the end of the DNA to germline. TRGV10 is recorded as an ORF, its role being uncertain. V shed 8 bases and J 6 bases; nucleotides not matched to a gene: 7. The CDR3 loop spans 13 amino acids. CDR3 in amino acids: CAAWDMPGWFKIF. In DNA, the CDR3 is TGTGCTGCGTGGGACATGCCTGGTTGGTTCAAGATATTT.

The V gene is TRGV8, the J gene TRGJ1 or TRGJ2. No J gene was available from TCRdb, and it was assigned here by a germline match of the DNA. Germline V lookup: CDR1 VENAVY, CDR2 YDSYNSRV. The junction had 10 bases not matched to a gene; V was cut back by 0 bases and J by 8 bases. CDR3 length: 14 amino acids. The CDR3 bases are TGTGCCACCTGGGATAGGCCCATTTTGGATAAGAAACTCTTT. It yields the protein CATWDRPILDKKLF.

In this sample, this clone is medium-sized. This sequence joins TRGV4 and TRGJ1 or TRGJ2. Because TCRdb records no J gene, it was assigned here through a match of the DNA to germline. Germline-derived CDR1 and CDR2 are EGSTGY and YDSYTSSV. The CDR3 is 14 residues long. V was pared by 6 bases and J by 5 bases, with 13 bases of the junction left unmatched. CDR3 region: CATWPPGVDYKKLF. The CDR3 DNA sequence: TGTGCCACCTGGCCTCCTGGAGTAGATTATAAGAAACTCTTT.

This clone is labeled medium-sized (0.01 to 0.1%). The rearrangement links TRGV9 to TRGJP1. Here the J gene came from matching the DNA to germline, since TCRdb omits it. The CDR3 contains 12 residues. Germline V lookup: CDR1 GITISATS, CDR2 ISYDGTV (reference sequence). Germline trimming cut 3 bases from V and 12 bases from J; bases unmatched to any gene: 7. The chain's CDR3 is CALWEIDRFKIF. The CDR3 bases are TGTGCCTTGTGGGAGATAGATAGGTTCAAGATATTT.

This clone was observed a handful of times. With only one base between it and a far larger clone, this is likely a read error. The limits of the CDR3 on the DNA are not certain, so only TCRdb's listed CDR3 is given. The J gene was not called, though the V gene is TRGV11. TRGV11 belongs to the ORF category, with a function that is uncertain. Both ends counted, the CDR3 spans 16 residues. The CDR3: CTTVPAGLGTYYKKLF.

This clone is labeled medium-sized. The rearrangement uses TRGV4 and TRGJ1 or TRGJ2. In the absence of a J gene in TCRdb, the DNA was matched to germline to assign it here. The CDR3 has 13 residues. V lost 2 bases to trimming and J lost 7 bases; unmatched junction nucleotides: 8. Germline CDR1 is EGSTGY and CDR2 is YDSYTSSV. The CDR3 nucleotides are TGTGCCACCTGGGATGAGGGGCCCTATAAGAAACTCTTT. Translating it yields CATWDEGPYKKLF.

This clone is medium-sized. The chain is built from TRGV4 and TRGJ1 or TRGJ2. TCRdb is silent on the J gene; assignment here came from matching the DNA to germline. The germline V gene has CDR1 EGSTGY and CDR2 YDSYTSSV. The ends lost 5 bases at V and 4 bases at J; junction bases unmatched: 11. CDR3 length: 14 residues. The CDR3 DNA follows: TGTGCCACCTGGGGCCCTCTCCGATATTATAAGAAACTCTTT. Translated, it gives CATWGPLRYYKKLF.

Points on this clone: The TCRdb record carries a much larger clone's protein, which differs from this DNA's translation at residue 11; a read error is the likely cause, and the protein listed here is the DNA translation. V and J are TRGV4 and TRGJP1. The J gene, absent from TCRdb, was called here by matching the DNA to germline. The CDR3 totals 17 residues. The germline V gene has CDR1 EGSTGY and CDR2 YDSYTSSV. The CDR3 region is CATWGEGGLTAGWFKIF. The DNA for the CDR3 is TGTGCCACCTGGGGTGAAGGGGGACTTACCGCTGGTTGGTTCAAGATATTT.

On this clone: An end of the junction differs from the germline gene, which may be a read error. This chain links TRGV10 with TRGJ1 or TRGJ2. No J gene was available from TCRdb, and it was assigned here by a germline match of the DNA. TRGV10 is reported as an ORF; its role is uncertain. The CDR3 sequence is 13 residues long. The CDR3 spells CAACWGVRYKKLF. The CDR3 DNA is TGTGCTGCGTGTTGGGGAGTGAGGTATAAGAAACTCTTT.

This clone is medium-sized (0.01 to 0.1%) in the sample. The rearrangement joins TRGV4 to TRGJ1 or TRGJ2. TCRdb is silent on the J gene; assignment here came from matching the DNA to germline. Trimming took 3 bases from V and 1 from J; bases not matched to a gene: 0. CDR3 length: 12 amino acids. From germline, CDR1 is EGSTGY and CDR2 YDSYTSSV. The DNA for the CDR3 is TGTGCCACCTGGGATAATTATTATAAGAAACTCTTT. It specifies CATWDNYYKKLF.

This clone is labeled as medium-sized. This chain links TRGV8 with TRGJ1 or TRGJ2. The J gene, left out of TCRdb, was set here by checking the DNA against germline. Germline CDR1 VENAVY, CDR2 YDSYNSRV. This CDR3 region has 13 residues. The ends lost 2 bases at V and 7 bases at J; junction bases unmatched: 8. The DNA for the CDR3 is TGTGCCACCTGGGATAAAGGGACATATAAGAAACTCTTT. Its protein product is CATWDKGTYKKLF.

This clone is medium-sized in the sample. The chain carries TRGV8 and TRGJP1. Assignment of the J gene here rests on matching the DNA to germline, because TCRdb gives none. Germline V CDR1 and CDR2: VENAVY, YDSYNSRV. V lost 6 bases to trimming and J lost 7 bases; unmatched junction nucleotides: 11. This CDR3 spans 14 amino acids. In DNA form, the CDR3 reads TGTGCCACCTGGATAGATCAGGGTGGTTGGTTCAAGATATTT. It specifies CATWIDQGGWFKIF.

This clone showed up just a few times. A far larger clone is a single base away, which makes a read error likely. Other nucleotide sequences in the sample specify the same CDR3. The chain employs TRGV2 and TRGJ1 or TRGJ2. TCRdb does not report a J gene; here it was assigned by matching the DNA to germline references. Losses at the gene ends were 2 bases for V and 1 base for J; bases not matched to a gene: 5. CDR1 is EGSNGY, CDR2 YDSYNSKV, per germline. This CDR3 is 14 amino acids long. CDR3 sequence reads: CATWDVNNYYKKLF. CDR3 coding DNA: TGTGCCACCTGGGACGTCAATAATTATTATAAGAAACTCTTT.

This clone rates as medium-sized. The CDR3 sequence is CATWDGPPWIYYKKLF. For the CDR3, the DNA is TGTGCCACCTGGGACGGGCCTCCGTGGATTTATTATAAGAAACTCTTT. The rearrangement joins TRGV2 to TRGJ1 or TRGJ2. TCRdb leaves out the J gene; it was filled in here by matching the DNA to germline. CDR1 EGSNGY and CDR2 YDSYNSKV come from the germline V gene. The CDR3 runs 16 residues. The ends lost 0 bases at V and 3 bases at J; junction bases unmatched: 11.

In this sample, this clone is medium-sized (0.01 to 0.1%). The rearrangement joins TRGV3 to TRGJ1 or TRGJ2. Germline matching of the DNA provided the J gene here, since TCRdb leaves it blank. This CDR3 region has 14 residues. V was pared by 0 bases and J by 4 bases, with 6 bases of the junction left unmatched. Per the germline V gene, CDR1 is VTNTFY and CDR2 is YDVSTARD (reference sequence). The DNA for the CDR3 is TGTGCCACCTGGGACAGGCCGGGATATTATAAGAAACTCTTT. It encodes CATWDRPGYYKKLF.

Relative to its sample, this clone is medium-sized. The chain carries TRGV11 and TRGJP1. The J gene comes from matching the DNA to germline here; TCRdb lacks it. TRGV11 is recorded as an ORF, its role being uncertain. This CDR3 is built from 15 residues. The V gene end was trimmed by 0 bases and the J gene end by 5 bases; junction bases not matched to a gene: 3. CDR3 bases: TGTGCCTGCTGGATTAGGCACGGAACTGGTTGGTTCAAGATATTT. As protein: CACWIRHGTGWFKIF.

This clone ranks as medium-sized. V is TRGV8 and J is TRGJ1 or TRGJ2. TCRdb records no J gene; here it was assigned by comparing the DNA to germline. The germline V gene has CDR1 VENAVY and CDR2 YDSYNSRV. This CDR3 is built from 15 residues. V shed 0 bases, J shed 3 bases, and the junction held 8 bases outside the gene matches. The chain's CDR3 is CATWDRFVGYYKKLF. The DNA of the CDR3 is TGTGCCACCTGGGATAGGTTCGTTGGTTATTATAAGAAACTCTTT.

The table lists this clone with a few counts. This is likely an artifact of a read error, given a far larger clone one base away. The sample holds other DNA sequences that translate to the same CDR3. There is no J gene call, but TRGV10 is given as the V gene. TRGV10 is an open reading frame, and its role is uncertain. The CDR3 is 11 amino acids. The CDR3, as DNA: TGTGCTGCGTGGGATTATTATAAGAAACTTTTT. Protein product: CAAWDYYKKLF.

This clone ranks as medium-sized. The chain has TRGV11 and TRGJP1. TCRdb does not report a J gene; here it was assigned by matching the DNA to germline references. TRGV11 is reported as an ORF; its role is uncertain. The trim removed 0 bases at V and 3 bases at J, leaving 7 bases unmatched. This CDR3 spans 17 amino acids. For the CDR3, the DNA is TGTGCCTGCTGGATTAGGCACGAAGGGGCCACTGGTTGGTTCAAGATATTT. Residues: CACWIRHEGATGWFKIF.